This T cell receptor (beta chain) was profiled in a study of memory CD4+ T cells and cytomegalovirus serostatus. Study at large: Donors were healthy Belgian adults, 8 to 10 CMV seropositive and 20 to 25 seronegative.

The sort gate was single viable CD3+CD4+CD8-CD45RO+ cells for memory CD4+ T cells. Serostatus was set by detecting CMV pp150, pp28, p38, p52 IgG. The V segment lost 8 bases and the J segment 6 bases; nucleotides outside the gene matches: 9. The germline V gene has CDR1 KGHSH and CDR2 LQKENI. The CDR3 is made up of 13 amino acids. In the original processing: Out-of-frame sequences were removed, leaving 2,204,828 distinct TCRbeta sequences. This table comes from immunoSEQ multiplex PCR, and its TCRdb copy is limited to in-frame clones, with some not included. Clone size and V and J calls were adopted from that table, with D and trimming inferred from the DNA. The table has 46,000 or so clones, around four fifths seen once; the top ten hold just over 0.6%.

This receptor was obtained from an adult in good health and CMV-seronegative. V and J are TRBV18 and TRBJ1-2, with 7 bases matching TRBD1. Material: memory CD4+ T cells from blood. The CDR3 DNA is TGTGCCAGCGCTACCGGGACAGCGGATGGCTACACCTTC. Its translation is CASATGTADGYTF. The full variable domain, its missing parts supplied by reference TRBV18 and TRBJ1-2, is NAGVMQNPRHLVRRRGQEARLRCSPMKGHSHVYWYRQLPEEGLKFMVYLQKENIIDESGMPKERFSAEFPKEGPSILRIQQVVRGDSAAYFCASATGTADGYTFGSGTRLTVV.